The source of this TCR beta chain is a study of T cells in localized non-small cell lung cancer. Study-level points and caveats: There was an association of higher blood T cell density with longer overall survival. Uninvolved adjacent lung showed peak T cell clonality, exceeding tumor. Adjacent lung exhibited a median of approximately 59 among the 100 most abundant tumor clones. Sequencing, confined to only one tumor region, leaves heterogeneity possible.

TCRdb keeps only in-frame clones here, not all; method: immunoSEQ multiplex PCR. The sample yields 30,000 or so clones, about 90% seen once. As concerns this clone: As yet, its antigen is unknown.

Source: peripheral blood mononuclear cells, taken before any cancer treatment. The sequence was collected from a woman aged 35 to 75 with stage III lung adenocarcinoma.

CDR3 sequence (DNA): TGTGCCAGCAGTCTCTCCGGGACAGGCAACTATGGCTACACCTTC. Translating gives CASSLSGTGNYGYTF. The chain combines TRBV6-6 with TRBJ1-2; 8 bases align to TRBD1. Germline V lookup: CDR1 MNHNY, CDR2 SVGAGI (reference sequence). This CDR3 has 15 residues. Unmatched junction bases numbered 7, after V lost 5 bases and J lost 2 bases.